The next 30 T cell receptor beta chains were all read from a single sample in a study of Ad26.COV2.S vaccination and SARS-CoV-2 variants. Profiled with immunoSEQ multiplex PCR; TCRdb holds only in-frame clones, not every one. The profile shows 350,000 to 500,000 clones, 75% to 90% of them singletons. Sample treatment: over 15 received Ad26.COV2.S at low or high dose, single or two shots; about five received placebo; per-sample allocation not given. Collection of the samples took place on day 63 after the first injection of vaccine or placebo. This sample comprised peripheral blood, obtained in a trial of Ad26.COV2.S vaccine versus placebo. The receptor set was obtained from a person between 18 and 60 years old who received the Ad26.COV2.S COVID-19 vaccine or a placebo.

V is TRBV6-1 and J is TRBJ2-7; tentatively, D is TRBD2 (6 bases). Trimming removed 1 base at V and 0 bases at J, with 10 bases between. The germline V gene has CDR1 MNHNS and CDR2 SASEGT. The CDR3 covers 15 residues. CDR3 bases: TGTGCCAGCAGTGAAGTAGCGGAGAGCTCCTACGAGCAGTACGTC. Translating gives CASSEVAESSYEQYV.

This clone was recorded only once. The V and J genes are TRBV7-9 and TRBJ2-1; possible D gene TRBD1, 5 bases. Germline CDR1 and CDR2: SEHNR and FQNEAQ (reference sequence). With 4 bases removed from V and 3 bases from J, the gap between germline ends came to 10 bases. The CDR3 sequence is 14 residues long. The CDR3, as DNA: TGTGCCAGCAGCTCGACAGTTGACTACAATGAGCAGTTCTTC. This codes for CASSSTVDYNEQFF.

The chain combines TRBV6-5 with TRBJ2-5; the D gene is possibly TRBD2 (6 bases). V dropped 4 bases and J dropped 5 bases, with 14 bases sitting between them. CDR1 is MNHEY and CDR2 is SVGAGI in the germline V gene. The CDR3 extends over 14 amino acids. The CDR3 sequence is CASSLLGGWETQYF. As DNA, the CDR3 is TGTGCCAGCAGTTTACTAGGAGGGTGGGAGACCCAGTACTTC.

The chain is built from TRBV30 and TRBJ1-4; TRBD1 matches 8 bases. J gave up 0 bases and V 5 bases, and 20 bases lay outside the gene matches. Germline V gives CDR1 GTSNPN, CDR2 SVGIG (reference sequence). The CDR3 length is 20 residues. The chain's CDR3 is CAWAKDRGSIPIATNEKLFF. The DNA of the CDR3 is TGTGCCTGGGCAAAAGACAGGGGAAGCATCCCAATCGCAACTAATGAAAAACTGTTTTTT. Supplemented by reference TRBV30 and TRBJ1-4, the full variable domain reads SQTIHQWPATLVQPVGSPLSLECTVEGTSNPNLYWYRQAAGRGLQLLFYSVGIGQISSEVPQNLSASRPQDRQFILSSKKLLLSDSGFYLCAWAKDRGSIPIATNEKLFFGSGTQLSVL.

The V gene is TRBV6-5, the J gene TRBJ2-1; 11 positions match TRBD2. The CDR3 is 14 amino acids. The V gene end was trimmed by 8 bases and the J gene end by 3 bases; junction bases not matched to a gene: 3. Germline CDR1 MNHEY, CDR2 SVGAGI. In DNA form, the CDR3 reads TGTGCCAGCTCCGGGACTAGCGGCTACAATGAGCAGTTCTTC. Amino acids: CASSGTSGYNEQFF.

This chain connects TRBV3-1 (or the pseudogene TRBV3-2) to TRBJ2-7; D is uncertain. This CDR3 has 13 residues. V shed 4 bases and J shed 3 bases, with 10 bases lying between them. Germline values: CDR1 LGHDT, CDR2 YNNKEL (reference sequence). CDR3 nucleotide sequence: TGTGCCAGCAGCCCCGCAAGGGACTACGAGCAGTACTTC. Amino acid sequence: CASSPARDYEQYF.

V and J are TRBV4-1 and TRBJ2-1; D ambiguous. The CDR3 sequence is 17 residues long. With 1 base removed from V and 0 bases from J, the gap between germline ends came to 13 bases. Per germline, CDR1 MGHRA and CDR2 YSYEKL. The CDR3 DNA is TGCGCCAGCAGCCAAGGGCCAAGGAAAGGCTCCTACAATGAGCAGTTCTTC. Its translation: CASSQGPRKGSYNEQFF.

The chain is built from TRBV28 and TRBJ1-2; no definite D call. The V gene's germline CDR1 is MDHEN and CDR2 SYDVKM. Trimming left V 6 bases short and J 2 bases short, with 13 bases between. There are 14 residues in the CDR3. In DNA, the CDR3 is TGTGCCAGCAGCAGGTCAGGTGGGAACTATGGCTACACCTTC. It yields the protein CASSRSGGNYGYTF.

The chain carries TRBV7-3 and TRBJ2-5, with D perhaps TRBD2 (5 bases). Germline V lookup: CDR1 SGHTA, CDR2 FQGTGA. V gave up 3 bases and J gave up 0 bases, with 8 bases separating them. The CDR3 contains 14 residues. The CDR3 sequence: CASSLAGDQETQYF. CDR3 DNA sequence: TGTGCCAGCAGCTTGGCGGGCGACCAAGAGACCCAGTACTTC.

This rearrangement joins TRBV6-5 to TRBJ1-6; D call uncertain. CDR1 MNHEY and CDR2 SVGAGI come from the germline V gene. The length of the CDR3 is 12 residues. Trimming pared 3 bases from V and 10 bases from J, leaving 7 bases between. The CDR3 sequence: CASSYRQSPLHF. DNA of the CDR3: TGTGCCAGCAGTTATCGGCAATCACCCCTCCACTTT.

The CDR3 bases are TGTGCCAGCAGTTACGTCAGGGGAGGTCAGCCCCAGCATTTT. It codes for CASSYVRGGQPQHF. The V and J genes are TRBV6-5 and TRBJ1-5; tentative D call: TRBD1 (6 bases). Germline loops: CDR1 MNHEY, CDR2 SVGAGI. V lost 2 bases and J lost 6, with 11 bases in between. CDR3 length: 14 amino acids.

The V call is TRBV5-1, the J call TRBJ1-2; 8 nucleotides align to TRBD1. The ends lost 6 bases at V and 7 bases at J; junction bases unmatched: 14. The CDR3 extends over 15 amino acids. The germline gives CDR1 SGHRS, CDR2 YFSETQ. The CDR3: CASTSRQGTGSGYTF. The CDR3, as DNA: TGCGCCAGCACCTCCCGACAGGGGACGGGTTCTGGCTACACCTTC.

This clone appeared once. The chain recombines TRBV6-1 with TRBJ2-7, with 9 bases identical to TRBD1. Germline loops: CDR1 MNHNS, CDR2 SASEGT. Trimming removed 3 bases from V and 2 bases from J; junction bases left unmatched: 5. The CDR3 is 15 residues long. The DNA of the CDR3 is TGTGCCAGCAGTGATTTCGGGACAGGGACCTACGAGCAGTACTTC. Protein product: CASSDFGTGTYEQYF.

This clone has just one count. This chain uses TRBV30 with TRBJ1-2; D gene unclear. The CDR3 length is 12 residues. Germline CDR1 reads GTSNPN; CDR2 reads SVGIG (reference sequence). Trimming removed 2 bases from V and 4 bases from J, with 8 bases in between. The CDR3 coding sequence is TGTGCCTGGAGTTCACGGGGCTATGGCTACACCTTC. This translates into CAWSSRGYGYTF.

The genes are TRBV9 and TRBJ2-1; 12 positions match TRBD2. Germline V gives CDR1 SGDLS, CDR2 YYNGEE. V was clipped by 1 base and J by 5 bases; unmatched bases: 4. The CDR3 spans 16 residues. CDR3 amino acids: CASSVLGLAGNNEQFF. The CDR3, as DNA: TGTGCCAGCAGCGTACTAGGACTAGCGGGAAACAATGAGCAGTTCTTC.

The chain has TRBV29-1 and TRBJ1-1; TRBD1 agrees at 8 bases. Germline V gene sequence: CDR1 SQVTM, CDR2 ANQGSEA. The CDR3 loop spans 13 amino acids. The trim removed 6 bases at V and 6 bases at J, leaving 9 bases unmatched. In DNA form, the CDR3 reads TGCAGCGTAGCCGGACAGGGATGGGCTGAAGCTTTCTTT. Residues: CSVAGQGWAEAFF. Supplemented by reference TRBV29-1 and TRBJ1-1, the full variable domain reads SAVISQKPSRDICQRGTSLTIQCQVDSQVTMMFWYRQQPGQSLTLIATANQGSEATYESGFVIDKFPISRPNLTFSTLTVSNMSPEDSSIYLCSVAGQGWAEAFFGQGTRLTVV.

The chain combines TRBV5-5 with TRBJ2-2; 7 bases are shared with TRBD1. The CDR3 covers 14 residues. V gave up 4 bases and J gave up 7 bases; unmatched junction bases: 7. CDR1 and CDR2 from the germline V gene are SGHKS and YYEKEE (reference sequence). The CDR3 is CASSTTGFGGELFF. CDR3 DNA sequence: TGTGCCAGCAGCACGACAGGGTTTGGCGGGGAGCTGTTTTTT.

This clone was seen once. The gene calls are TRBV5-1 and TRBJ1-6; the match to TRBD1 covers 9 bases. J gave up 0 bases and V 4 bases, and 5 bases lay outside the gene matches. The CDR3 has 17 amino acids. Germline values: CDR1 SGHRS, CDR2 YFSETQ. DNA of the CDR3: TGCGCCAGCAGCCCCGGGACAGGGAACTCCTATAATTCACCCCTCCACTTT. The encoded protein is CASSPGTGNSYNSPLHF. The whole variable domain, filled in from reference TRBV5-1 and TRBJ1-6, reads KAGVTQTPRYLIKTRGQQVTLSCSPISGHRSVSWYQQTPGQGLQFLFEYFSETQRNKGNFPGRFSGRQFSNSRSEMNVSTLELGDSALYLCASSPGTGNSYNSPLHFGNGTRLTVT.

CDR3 nucleotides: TGTGCCAGCAGCTCCACAGTTTATAGCAATCAGCCCCAGCATTTT. It specifies CASSSTVYSNQPQHF. The rearrangement links TRBV7-2 to TRBJ1-5; no firm D call. Germline V CDR1 and CDR2: SGHTA, FQGNSA. Trimming removed 4 bases at V and 0 bases at J, with 10 bases between. This CDR3 comprises 15 residues.

The CDR3 DNA follows: TGTGCCAGCAGCCACAGGGCCTATCAGCCCCAGCATTTT. Translation: CASSHRAYQPQHF. The V and J genes are TRBV6-2 or TRBV6-3 and TRBJ1-5, with D perhaps TRBD1 (6 bases). The CDR3 runs 13 residues. Trimming took off 6 bases at V and 5 bases at J, with 11 bases between the two ends. CDR1 is MNHEY, CDR2 SVGEGT, per germline.

The rearrangement uses TRBV24-1 and TRBJ1-1; D ambiguous. The length of the CDR3 is 14 residues. V lost 5 bases and J 7 bases, leaving 16 bases between the germline ends. Germline assignment: CDR1 KGHDR and CDR2 SFDVKD. This chain's CDR3 is CATSAERPGSEAFF. DNA of the CDR3: TGTGCCACCAGTGCGGAACGCCCGGGCAGTGAAGCTTTCTTT.

This clone was counted once. The rearrangement uses TRBV19 and TRBJ1-6; 8 nucleotides agree with TRBD1. The germline V gene has CDR1 LNHDA and CDR2 SQIVND (reference sequence). V dropped 11 bases and J dropped 8; count of bases not matched to a gene: 8. The CDR3 length is 13 residues. For the CDR3, the DNA is TGTGCCTCGGGCCGGGACAGGCATTCACCCCTCCACTTT. It specifies CASGRDRHSPLHF.

The chain couples TRBV27 to TRBJ2-1; 9 positions match TRBD2. CDR3 size: 14 residues. Germline lookup yields CDR1 MNHEY and CDR2 SMNVEV (reference sequence). V trimming: 7 bases; J trimming: 9 bases; junction bases outside the gene matches: 10. The CDR3 nucleotides are TGTGCCAGCATTCGCGCGGGAGGGATCGGTGAGCAGTTCTTC. Protein sequence: CASIRAGGIGEQFF.

The chain links TRBV7-2 to TRBJ2-5; no clear D gene. This CDR3 region has 15 residues. Trimming stripped 3 bases from V and 2 bases from J, with 13 bases between. Per the germline V gene, CDR1 is SGHTA and CDR2 is FQGNSA. This CDR3 reads CASSLTVTTQETQYF. As DNA, the CDR3 is TGTGCCAGCAGCTTGACGGTCACGACTCAAGAGACCCAGTACTTC.

This rearrangement joins TRBV30 to TRBJ2-3; tentative D call: TRBD1 (6 bases). This CDR3 has 13 amino acids. V lost 3 bases and J 6 bases, leaving 13 bases between the germline ends. The germline CDR1 and CDR2 sequences are GTSNPN and SVGIG (reference sequence). CDR3 residues: CAWRQGMTDTQYF. The CDR3 region has the DNA TGTGCCTGGAGACAGGGAATGACGGATACGCAGTATTTT.

The gene calls are TRBV5-4 and TRBJ2-5; 7 bases match TRBD1. Germline trimming cut 0 bases from V and 2 bases from J; bases unmatched to any gene: 7. CDR1 and CDR2 (germline): SGHNT, YYREEE (reference sequence). This CDR3 contains 16 residues. The CDR3 is CASSLAGSRGQETQYF. In DNA, the CDR3 is TGTGCCAGCAGCTTGGCCGGAAGCAGGGGGCAAGAGACCCAGTACTTC.

The genes are TRBV4-2 and TRBJ2-3; D is uncertain. Between the trimmed V and J ends, which lost 4 bases and 0 bases, there was a span of 14 bases. The CDR3 length is 16 residues. Germline assignment: CDR1 LGHNA and CDR2 YNFKEQ. CDR3 nucleotides: TGTGCCAGCAGCCTAAACTGGCCAAGGAGCACAGATACGCAGTATTTT. This encodes CASSLNWPRSTDTQYF.

The rearrangement uses TRBV10-3 and TRBJ2-5; no reliable D call. V lost 11 bases, J lost 5 bases, and 15 bases lay in between. This CDR3 contains 12 residues. Germline-derived CDR1 and CDR2 are ENHRY and SYGVKD. The CDR3 DNA sequence: TGTGCCTCCTCCGGCTACCGGGAGACCCAGTACTTC. This translates into CASSGYRETQYF.

The CDR3: CASSYSRGGSPLHF. The CDR3 nucleotides are TGTGCCAGCAGTTACTCCAGGGGGGGATCACCCCTCCACTTT. The V call is TRBV6-5, the J call TRBJ1-6; TRBD1 agrees at 7 bases. The ends lost 0 bases at V and 10 bases at J; junction bases unmatched: 3. The germline CDR1 and CDR2 sequences are MNHEY and SVGAGI. The CDR3 runs to 14 residues.

The chain joins TRBV19 to TRBJ2-7, with D perhaps matching TRBD2 (6 bases). Germline V gene sequence: CDR1 LNHDA, CDR2 SQIVND (reference sequence). The CDR3 sequence is 15 residues long. V gave up 5 bases and J gave up 3 bases, with 17 bases separating them. The CDR3 is CASSPPGVSIYEQYV. The CDR3 DNA sequence: TGTGCCAGTAGTCCGCCGGGGGTCTCGATCTACGAGCAGTACGTC.